A selection of T cell receptor beta chains follows, all from one sample in a study of blood T cell repertoires in COVID-19. The data were produced by immunoSEQ multiplex PCR, yet TCRdb's version contains in-frame clones alone and is incomplete. The sample includes 130,000 to 150,000 clones, about 80% of them seen just once. Material: peripheral blood. Receptor source: an elderly woman with acute or convalescent COVID-19. Each CDR3 is given with its conserved first and last residue.

J	V	CDR3
TRBJ1-6	TRBV27	CASSPTGGVNNSPLHF
TRBJ1-1	TRBV18	CASSPEKTEAFF
TRBJ1-1	TRBV12-3/TRBV12-4	CASSKGTHEAFF
TRBJ1-4	TRBV5-5	CASSFPPLQGINEKLFF
TRBJ1-1	TRBV5-1	CASSAVGGPTEAFF
TRBJ1-3	TRBV2	CASSEQGGYSGNTIYF
TRBJ1-1	TRBV18	CASSPPGRNTEAFF
TRBJ1-2	TRBV2	CASSELGTQANYGYTF
TRBJ1-5	TRBV5-1	CASSFDRGNNQPQHF
TRBJ1-6	TRBV5-5	CASSPKTGLESPLHF
TRBJ1-4	TRBV2	CASSGGRGSNEKLFF
TRBJ1-4	TRBV3-1/TRBV3-2	CASSRRSPNEKLFF
TRBJ2-3	TRBV10-3	CAISESGTRTDTQYF
TRBJ2-5	TRBV5-1	CASSLAPSGGIKQETQYF
TRBJ1-2	TRBV7-2	CASSYDGVGGYTF
TRBJ1-2	TRBV7-2	CASRLDTVDGYTF
TRBJ1-5	TRBV23-1	CASSQSHRAPQYSNQPQHF
TRBJ1-1	TRBV5-1	CASSLSGTGGEAFF
TRBJ1-1	TRBV7-9	CASSPFGGGWGPTEAFF
TRBJ2-2	TRBV30	CAWITGATGELFF
TRBJ1-1	TRBV7-2	CASSLFTMNTEAFF
TRBJ1-1	TRBV6-4	CASSEGTGGTEAFF
TRBJ1-5	TRBV6-4	CASSLHWGQGQPQHF
TRBJ1-1	TRBV2	CASCREANTEAFF
TRBJ2-1	TRBV7-2	CASSLAGGGNYNEQFF
TRBJ1-2	TRBV6-5	CASSYSFNYGYTF
TRBJ1-1	TRBV10-2	CASRGTGGWNTEAFF
TRBJ2-5	TRBV19	CASSIELTAVETQYF
TRBJ2-5	TRBV9	CASSVVGSGGTQYF
TRBJ1-4	TRBV7-9	CASSLTGGIEKLFF
TRBJ1-1	TRBV5-1	CASTLGASNTEAFF
TRBJ1-6	TRBV18	CASSPELDSPLHF
TRBJ2-2	TRBV5-6	CASSLGFSGSSNTGELFF
TRBJ2-3	TRBV9	CASSAAGRGADTQYF
TRBJ1-2	TRBV5-1	CASSLGDRGFGYTF
TRBJ1-2	TRBV5-6	CASRRTGRPRGYTF
TRBJ2-7	TRBV5-6	CASSYRGGDEQYF
TRBJ2-5	TRBV11-2	CASSPGQGGETQYF
TRBJ1-6	TRBV19	CASRTQYSYNSPLHF
TRBJ1-2	TRBV3-1/TRBV3-2	CASSHRPGPSTPNYGYTF
TRBJ1-2	TRBV28	CASNQGAANYGYTF
TRBJ1-5	TRBV14	CASSEGFNQPQHF
TRBJ1-1	TRBV3-1/TRBV3-2	CASSQDPGGKAFF
TRBJ1-2	TRBV5-4	CASSPRTGQRDYGYTF
TRBJ1-1	TRBV5-1	CASSSLQGAWGTFF
TRBJ1-1	TRBV20-1	CSASGQGRIEAFF
TRBJ1-2	TRBV18	CASSPLGHRGPTYGYTF
TRBJ2-2	TRBV29-1	CSVELNTGELFF
TRBJ1-1	TRBV6-5	CASSYSSYTEAFF
TRBJ1-1	TRBV4-1	CASSQGLGQGVTEAFF
TRBJ1-2	TRBV5-1	CASSPRTGRLDGYTF
TRBJ2-2	TRBV20-1	CSASKNGNTGELFF
TRBJ1-2	TRBV19	CASTLGRNYGYTF